The clone carrying this T cell receptor beta chain was observed a single time. Authors' data handling: Filtering was not the same, since immunoSEQ gave junction-only sequences without quality scores. Assay: immunoSEQ multiplex PCR; the TCRdb copy retains only in-frame clones and omits some. That table is the source of V, J and clone size, and D and trimming were worked out from the DNA. The data contain approximately 1,000,000 clones, approximately 77% of them singletons. Trimming left V 5 bases short and J 2 bases short, with 13 bases between. CDR1 and CDR2 (germline): SEHNR, FQNEAQ (reference sequence). The CDR3 totals 14 residues. The sample originates from a study of shared clonotypes between healthy human individuals.

V usage is TRBV7-9 and J usage is TRBJ2-7; tentative D call: TRBD2 (6 bases). The receptor comes from a man between 18 and 29 years old in good health. Some clones in this sample may be carry-over from other donors' samples. Sequenced input: memory CD4+ T cells from PBMCs. Subset specified: CD45RA-negative fraction. Here the CDR3 reads CASSRGYSTYEQYF. The DNA of the CDR3 is TGTGCCAGCAGCCGGGGGTACAGCACCTACGAGCAGTACTTC.